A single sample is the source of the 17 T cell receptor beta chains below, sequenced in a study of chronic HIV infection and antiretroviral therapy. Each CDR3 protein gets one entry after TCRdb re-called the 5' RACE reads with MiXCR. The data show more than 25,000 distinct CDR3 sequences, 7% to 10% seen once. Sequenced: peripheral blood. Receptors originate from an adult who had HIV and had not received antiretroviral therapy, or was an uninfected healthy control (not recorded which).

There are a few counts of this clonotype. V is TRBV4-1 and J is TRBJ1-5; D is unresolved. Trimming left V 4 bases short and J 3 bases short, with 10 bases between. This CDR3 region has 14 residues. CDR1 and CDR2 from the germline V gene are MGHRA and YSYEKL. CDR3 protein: CASSLSGPNQPQHF. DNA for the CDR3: TGCGCCAGCAGCCTTTCTGGGCCCAATCAGCCCCAGCATTTT.

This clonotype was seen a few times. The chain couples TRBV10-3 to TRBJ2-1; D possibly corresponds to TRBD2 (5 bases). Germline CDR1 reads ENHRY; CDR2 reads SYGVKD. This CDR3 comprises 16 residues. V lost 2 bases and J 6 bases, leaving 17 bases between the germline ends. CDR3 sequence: CAISEPWERDSNEQFF. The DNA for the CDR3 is TGTGCCATCAGTGAGCCGTGGGAGCGCGACTCCAATGAGCAGTTCTTC.

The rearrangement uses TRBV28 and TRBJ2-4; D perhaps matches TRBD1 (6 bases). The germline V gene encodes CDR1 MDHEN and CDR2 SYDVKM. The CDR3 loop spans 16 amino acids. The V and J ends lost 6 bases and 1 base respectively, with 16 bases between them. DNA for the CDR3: TGTGCCAGCAGCACTTCATCAGGGGCCGCCAAAAACATTCAGTACTTC. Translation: CASSTSSGAAKNIQYF.

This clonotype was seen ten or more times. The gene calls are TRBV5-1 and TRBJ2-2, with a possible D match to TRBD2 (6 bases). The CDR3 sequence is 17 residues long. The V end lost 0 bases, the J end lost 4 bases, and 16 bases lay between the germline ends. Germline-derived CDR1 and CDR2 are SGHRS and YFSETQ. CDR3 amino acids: CASSLAGVAASTGELFF. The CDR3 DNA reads TGCGCCAGCAGCTTGGCCGGAGTAGCGGCTTCCACCGGGGAGCTGTTTTTT.

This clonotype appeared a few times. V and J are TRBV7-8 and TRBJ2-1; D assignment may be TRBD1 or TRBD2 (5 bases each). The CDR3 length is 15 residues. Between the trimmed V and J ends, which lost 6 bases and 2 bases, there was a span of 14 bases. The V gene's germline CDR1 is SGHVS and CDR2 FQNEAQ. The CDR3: CASSSGEGPYNEQFF. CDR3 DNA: TGTGCCAGCAGTTCTGGAGAGGGACCCTACAATGAGCAGTTCTTC.

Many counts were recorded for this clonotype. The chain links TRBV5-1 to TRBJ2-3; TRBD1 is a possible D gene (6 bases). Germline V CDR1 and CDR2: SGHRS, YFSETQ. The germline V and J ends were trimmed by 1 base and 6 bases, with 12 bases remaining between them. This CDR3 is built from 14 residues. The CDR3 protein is CASSLTGFRDTQYF. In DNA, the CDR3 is TGCGCCAGCAGCTTGACAGGGTTCCGTGATACGCAGTATTTT.

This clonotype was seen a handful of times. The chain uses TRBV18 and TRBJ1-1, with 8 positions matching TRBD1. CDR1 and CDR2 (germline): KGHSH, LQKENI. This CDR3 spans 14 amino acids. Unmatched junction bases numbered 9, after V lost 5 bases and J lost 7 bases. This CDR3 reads CASSTQGARSEAFF. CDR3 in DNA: TGTGCCAGCTCAACCCAGGGGGCGCGAAGTGAAGCTTTCTTT.

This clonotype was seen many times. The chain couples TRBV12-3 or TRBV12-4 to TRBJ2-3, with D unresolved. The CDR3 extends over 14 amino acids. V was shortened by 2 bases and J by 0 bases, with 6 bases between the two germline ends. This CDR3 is CASSLRISTDTQYF. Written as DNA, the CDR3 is TGTGCCAGCAGTTTAAGGATAAGCACAGATACGCAGTATTTT.

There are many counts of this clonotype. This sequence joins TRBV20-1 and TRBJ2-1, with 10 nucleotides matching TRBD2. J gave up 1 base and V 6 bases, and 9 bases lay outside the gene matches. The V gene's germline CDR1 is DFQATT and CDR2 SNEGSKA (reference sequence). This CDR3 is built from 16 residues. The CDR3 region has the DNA TGCAGTGCAAGCCATAGCGGGGGGCTGTCCTACAATGAGCAGTTCTTC. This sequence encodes CSASHSGGLSYNEQFF.

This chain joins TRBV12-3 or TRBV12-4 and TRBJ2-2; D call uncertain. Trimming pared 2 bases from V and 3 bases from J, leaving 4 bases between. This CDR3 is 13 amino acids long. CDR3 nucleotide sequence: TGTGCCAGCAGTTTACAACACACCGGGGAGCTGTTTTTT. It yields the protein CASSLQHTGELFF.

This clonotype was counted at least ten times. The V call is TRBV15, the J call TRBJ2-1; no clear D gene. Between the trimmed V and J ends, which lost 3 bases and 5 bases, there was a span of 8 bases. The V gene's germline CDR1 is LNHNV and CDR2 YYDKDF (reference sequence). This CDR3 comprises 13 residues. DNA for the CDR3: TGTGCCACCAGCAGTACCACGCACAATGAGCAGTTCTTC. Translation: CATSSTTHNEQFF.

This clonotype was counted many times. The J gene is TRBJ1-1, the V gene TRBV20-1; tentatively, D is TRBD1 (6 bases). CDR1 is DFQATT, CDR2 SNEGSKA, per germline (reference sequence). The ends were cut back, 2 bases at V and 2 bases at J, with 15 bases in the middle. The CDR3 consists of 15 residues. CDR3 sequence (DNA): TGCAGTGCTAGACGATACCGACAGGAAAACACTGAAGCTTTCTTT. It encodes CSARRYRQENTEAFF.

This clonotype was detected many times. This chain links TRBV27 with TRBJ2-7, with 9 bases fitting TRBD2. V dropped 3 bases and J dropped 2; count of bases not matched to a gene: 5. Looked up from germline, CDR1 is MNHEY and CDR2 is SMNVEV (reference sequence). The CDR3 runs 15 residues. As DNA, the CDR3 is TGTGCCAGCAGTTTCCAGCGGGAGGTCCCCTACGAGCAGTACTTC. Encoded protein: CASSFQREVPYEQYF.

In nucleotides, the CDR3 is TGTGCCAGCAGCTTAGACAGGGGCCAACTTCCCTACGAGCAGTACTTC. It codes for CASSLDRGQLPYEQYF. V usage is TRBV11-2 and J usage is TRBJ2-7, with a weak D call TRBD1 (6 bases). Trimming pared 0 bases from V and 2 bases from J, leaving 14 bases between. The CDR3 is 16 amino acids. Germline V gene lookup returns CDR1 SGHAT and CDR2 FQNNGV. The whole variable domain, filled in from reference TRBV11-2 and TRBJ2-7, reads EAGVAQSPRYKIIEKRQSVAFWCNPISGHATLYWYQQILGQGPKLLIQFQNNGVVDDSQLPKDRFSAERLKGVDSTLKIQPAKLEDSAVYLCASSLDRGQLPYEQYFGPGTRLTVT.

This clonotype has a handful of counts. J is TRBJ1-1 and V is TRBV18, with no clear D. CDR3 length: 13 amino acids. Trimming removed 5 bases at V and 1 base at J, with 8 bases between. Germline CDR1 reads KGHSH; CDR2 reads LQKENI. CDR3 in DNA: TGTGCCAGCTCAGGGGAAGGGAACACTGAAGCTTTCTTT. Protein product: CASSGEGNTEAFF.

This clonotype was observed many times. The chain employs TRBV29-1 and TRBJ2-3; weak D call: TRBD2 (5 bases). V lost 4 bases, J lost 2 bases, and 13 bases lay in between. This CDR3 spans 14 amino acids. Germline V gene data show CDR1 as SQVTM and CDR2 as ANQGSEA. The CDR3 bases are TGCAGCGTTGGCGGGCAGACGAACACAGATACGCAGTATTTT. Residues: CSVGGQTNTDTQYF.

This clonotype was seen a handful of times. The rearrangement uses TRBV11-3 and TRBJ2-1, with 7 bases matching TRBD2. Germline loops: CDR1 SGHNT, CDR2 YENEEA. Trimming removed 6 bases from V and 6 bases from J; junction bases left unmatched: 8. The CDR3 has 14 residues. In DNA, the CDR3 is TGTGCCAGCAGTTCTGGGAGGGGCCCCAATGAGCAGTTCTTC. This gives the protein CASSSGRGPNEQFF.